The clone carrying this TCR beta chain was observed at least ten times. Its cognate antigen is unknown. Uncontrolled infection, other autoimmune disease, pregnancy or lactation barred patients from enrollment. Clinical symptoms, serum thyroxine and TRAb, thyroid ultrasound and orbital computed tomography together formed the diagnostic basis. Amplification of TCR beta CDR3 regions was performed using RNA transcripts as template. Initially, a first-round RT-PCR of the TCR CDR3 employed the HTBI primer set. Each CDR3 protein gets one entry after TCRdb re-called the multiplex PCR reads with MiXCR. Of about 520,000 distinct CDR3 sequences in the sample, approximately 25% were seen once. These data are taken from a study of T cells in Graves' hyperthyroidism and ophthalmopathy. Overall study: The initial diagnosis was the point when peripheral blood was collected, ahead of any treatment. Study conclusions and caveats: Most clonotypes expanded in thyroid above 0.001 were likewise present in blood.

V was pared by 1 base and J by 3 bases, with 13 bases between. CDR3 length: 16 amino acids. Looked up from germline, CDR1 is SGHAT and CDR2 is FQNNGV. Specimen: blood. This TCR was recovered from a woman aged 25-40 years with Graves' ophthalmopathy. The chain recombines TRBV11-2 with TRBJ1-5; possible D gene TRBD1, 5 bases. CDR3 nucleotide sequence: TGTGCCAGCAGCTTAGTTGGGGGGGGGATCAATCAGCCCCAGCATTTT. It yields the protein CASSLVGGGINQPQHF.